The sequence of this TCR beta chain was determined in a study of shared clonotypes between healthy human individuals. General study results and limits: Exclusively blood specimens were collected; tissue repertoires likely differ.

Here immunoSEQ multiplex PCR was the method, and the copy in TCRdb shows in-frame clones only, minus some. Of fewer than 1.4 million clones in the sample, around 82% are singletons; the top ten hold 0.6% to 0.7%. About this clone: Its antigen remains unidentified.

This sequence was found in a man between 18 and 35 years old in good health. Some clones in this sample may be carry-over from other donors' samples. Sequenced: memory CD4+ T cells from PBMCs. Subset reported: CD45RA-negative fraction.

The CDR3 sequence: CASGAGGLVEQFF. DNA of the CDR3: TGTGCTAGTGGGGCGGGAGGGTTGGTTGAGCAGTTCTTC. The chain combines TRBV12-5 with TRBJ2-1; 9 positions match TRBD2. The CDR3 has 13 residues. The junction had 6 bases not matched to a gene; V was cut back by 6 bases and J by 9 bases. Per germline, CDR1 LGHNT and CDR2 FRNRAP.